These 31 T cell receptor beta chains originate from one sample sequenced in a study of blood T cell repertoires in COVID-19 (dated by TCRdb to the early 2020s). The protocol used for the library was the immunoSEQ multiplex PCR assay. As stored in TCRdb, this immuneACCESS dataset retains in-frame rearrangements with V and J assigned. A fraction of the clones does not appear; measured against another copy, unresolved V genes explain less than half of the discrepancy, and the remainder lacks a known reason. For this sample the table gives roughly 150,000 clones, of which approximately 86% were detected only once. The top ten clones comprise 2% to 3% of the sample. The source material was peripheral blood. The receptor source for this set is a woman older than 75 with COVID-19, enrolled during active disease.

The rearrangement links TRBV1 to TRBJ2-1; TRBD2 is the table's D call and was not checked against the DNA. TRBV1 is marked as a pseudogene. This CDR3 comprises 15 residues. The CDR3 region is CTSSQVGPVADEQFF. Here the CDR3 DNA reads TGCACCAGCAGCCAAGTGGGACCCGTAGCGGATGAGCAGTTCTTC.

The rearrangement uses TRBV19 and TRBJ1-6, with TRBD1 matching over 10 bases. CDR1 LNHDA and CDR2 SQIVND come from the germline V gene (reference sequence). Trimming at V came to 4 bases and at J to 5 bases, leaving 5 bases not matched to a gene. The CDR3 length is 16 residues. CDR3 region: CASSNPGQGNNSPLHF. The CDR3 DNA follows: TGTGCCAGTAGTAACCCGGGACAGGGGAATAATTCACCCCTCCACTTT.

The chain carries TRBV5-1 and TRBJ2-7, with D perhaps TRBD2 (6 bases). Germline CDR1 reads SGHRS; CDR2 reads YFSETQ. CDR3 length: 14 amino acids. Trimming removed 5 bases from V and 4 bases from J, with 16 bases in between. CDR3 coding DNA: TGCGCCAGCAGACCCCAGGAGGGTAGATACGAGCAGTACTTC. This encodes CASRPQEGRYEQYF.

The rearrangement joins TRBV4-1 to TRBJ2-3; unclear D gene. The CDR3 extends over 13 amino acids. Germline V CDR1 and CDR2: MGHRA, YSYEKL. With 0 bases removed from V and 5 bases from J, the gap between germline ends came to 6 bases. CDR3 sequence (DNA): TGCGCCAGCAGCCAAGACCCCCAAGATACGCAGTATTTT. Amino acid sequence: CASSQDPQDTQYF.

The chain carries TRBV5-1 and TRBJ2-2; D uncertain. Germline V CDR1 and CDR2: SGHRS, YFSETQ. V lost 6 bases and J 4 bases, leaving 22 bases between the germline ends. This CDR3 region has 17 residues. The chain's CDR3 is CASKSSATADFTGELFF. DNA for the CDR3: TGCGCCAGCAAGTCTTCGGCGACTGCCGATTTCACCGGGGAGCTGTTTTTT.

The chain recombines TRBV5-1 with TRBJ2-7; 7 nucleotides line up with TRBD1. This CDR3 comprises 14 residues. V lost 0 bases, J lost 5 bases, and 5 bases stayed unmatched. CDR1 and CDR2 (germline): SGHRS, YFSETQ. CDR3 DNA: TGCGCCAGCAGCTTGGGGGACAGTTTGGACGAGCAGTACTTC. Its protein is CASSLGDSLDEQYF. Full variable domain (missing parts from reference TRBV5-1 and TRBJ2-7): KAGVTQTPRYLIKTRGQQVTLSCSPISGHRSVSWYQQTPGQGLQFLFEYFSETQRNKGNFPGRFSGRQFSNSRSEMNVSTLELGDSALYLCASSLGDSLDEQYFGPGTRLTVT.

The chain links TRBV19 to TRBJ2-2, with 7 bases identical to TRBD2. Per germline, CDR1 LNHDA and CDR2 SQIVND (reference sequence). The trim removed 0 bases at V and 6 bases at J, leaving 7 bases unmatched. The CDR3 runs to 16 residues. The CDR3 loop is CASSIESGANAGELFF. Here the CDR3 DNA reads TGTGCCAGTAGTATAGAGAGCGGGGCCAACGCCGGGGAGCTGTTTTTT.

In this sample, this clone turned up a few times. The chain has TRBV18 and TRBJ1-5; D gene unclear. V was trimmed by 5 bases and J by 3 bases, leaving 8 bases between them. CDR1 is KGHSH, CDR2 LQKENI, per germline. The length of the CDR3 is 13 residues. The CDR3 reads CASSEGANQPQHF. In DNA, the CDR3 is TGTGCCAGCTCAGAAGGAGCCAATCAGCCCCAGCATTTT.

This chain uses TRBV6-2 or TRBV6-3 with TRBJ2-2, with a tentative D call TRBD1 (6 bases). CDR3 length equals 13 residues. The ends were cut back, 5 bases at V and 5 bases at J, with 9 bases in the middle. Germline lookup yields CDR1 MNHEY and CDR2 SVGEGT. The CDR3 DNA sequence: TGTGCCAGCAGTGCAACAGGGACCGGGGAGCTGTTTTTT. It specifies CASSATGTGELFF.

The DNA for the CDR3 is TGTGCCAGCAGATCACGGACAGATCAGCCCCAGCATTTT. The encoded protein is CASRSRTDQPQHF. The chain employs TRBV28 and TRBJ1-5, with a weak D call TRBD1 (6 bases). The CDR3 is 13 amino acids. CDR1 and CDR2 (germline): MDHEN, SYDVKM. V lost 6 bases and J 5 bases, leaving 11 bases between the germline ends.

The chain is built from TRBV29-1 and TRBJ1-1; 8 positions match TRBD1. CDR3 size: 13 residues. Germline V gene sequence: CDR1 SQVTM, CDR2 ANQGSEA. The junction had 6 bases not matched to a gene; V was cut back by 8 bases and J by 1 base. The CDR3 nucleotides are TGCAGCTCCCCGGGACAGGAGAACACTGAAGCTTTCTTT. Amino acid sequence: CSSPGQENTEAFF.

CDR3 region: CASSPRTGAYGYTF. In DNA, the CDR3 is TGTGCCAGCAGTCCTAGGACAGGGGCCTATGGCTACACCTTC. This chain links TRBV28 with TRBJ1-2; the match to TRBD1 covers 9 bases. V lost 5 bases and J lost 4; bases outside the gene matches: 5. The CDR3 loop spans 14 amino acids. CDR1 is MDHEN, CDR2 SYDVKM, per germline.

The V call is TRBV7-2, the J call TRBJ2-5, with 9 bases identical to TRBD1. The length of the CDR3 is 15 residues. V lost 4 bases to trimming and J lost 4 bases; unmatched junction nucleotides: 7. Germline lookup yields CDR1 SGHTA and CDR2 FQGNSA. The CDR3 sequence is CASSSFRQGGETQYF. DNA for the CDR3: TGTGCCAGCAGCTCCTTCCGACAGGGGGGAGAGACCCAGTACTTC. Using reference TRBV7-2 and TRBJ2-5 for the parts outside the CDR3, the full variable domain is GAGVSQSPSNKVTEKGKDVELRCDPISGHTALYWYRQSLGQGLEFLIYFQGNSAPDKSGLPSDRFSAERTGGSVSTLTIQRTQQEDSAVYLCASSSFRQGGETQYFGPGTRLLVL.

The genes are TRBV2 and TRBJ2-3; 12 bases fit TRBD2. Germline lookup yields CDR1 SNHLY and CDR2 FYNNEI. The CDR3 is made up of 19 amino acids. V shed 2 bases and J 0 bases; nucleotides not matched to a gene: 9. CDR3 amino acids: CASSEWLLAGGPSTDTQYF. The CDR3 DNA reads as TGTGCCAGCAGTGAATGGTTACTAGCGGGAGGTCCAAGCACAGATACGCAGTATTTT.

The CDR3 DNA sequence: TGTGCCAGCAGCCGCCTTGCGCGGGAGGTCACAGATACGCAGTATTTT. Amino acid sequence: CASSRLAREVTDTQYF. The V call is TRBV7-2, the J call TRBJ2-3, with 8 bases fitting TRBD2. This CDR3 has 16 amino acids. V shed 5 bases and J 2 bases; nucleotides not matched to a gene: 9. CDR1 SGHTA and CDR2 FQGNSA come from the germline V gene.

The chain uses TRBV4-3 and TRBJ2-1; 10 bases are a match to TRBD2. V shed 4 bases and J 8 bases; nucleotides not matched to a gene: 5. Germline CDR1 reads LGHNA; CDR2 reads YSLEER. The length of the CDR3 is 14 residues. The CDR3 nucleotides read TGCGCCAGCAGCCCGGGACTAGCGTTCGATGAGCAGTTCTTC. It specifies CASSPGLAFDEQFF.

The rearrangement links TRBV28 to TRBJ1-2, with TRBD1 matching 7 bases. With V trimmed by 6 bases and J by 5 bases, 6 bases remained unmatched. Per germline, CDR1 MDHEN and CDR2 SYDVKM. There are 13 residues in the CDR3. In DNA form, the CDR3 reads TGTGCCAGCAGCCCGACAGGGTGGTATGGCTACACCTTC. This sequence encodes CASSPTGWYGYTF.

The chain recombines TRBV25-1 with TRBJ2-5, with D maybe TRBD1 (5 bases). This CDR3 comprises 14 residues. Trimming cost V 1 base and J 7 bases, with 13 bases left between them. CDR1 MGHDK and CDR2 SYGVNS come from the germline V gene. CDR3 sequence reads: CASSESRGGGTQYF. Written as DNA, the CDR3 is TGTGCCAGCAGTGAATCTAGGGGCGGCGGGACCCAGTACTTC.

This clone was seen a single time. The chain recombines TRBV6-6 with TRBJ2-3, with D maybe TRBD1 (6 bases). The germline gives CDR1 MNHNY, CDR2 SVGAGI (reference sequence). V was trimmed by 6 bases and J by 0 bases, leaving 19 bases between them. The CDR3 totals 17 residues. CDR3 residues: CASRRPMTGTSTDTQYF. For the CDR3, the DNA is TGTGCCAGCAGACGACCAATGACAGGAACAAGCACAGATACGCAGTATTTT.

This chain joins TRBV19 and TRBJ1-5; D not certain. Per the germline V gene, CDR1 is LNHDA and CDR2 is SQIVND (reference sequence). The CDR3 is 15 amino acids. V was clipped by 6 bases and J by 2 bases, with 14 bases between them. As DNA, the CDR3 is TGTGCCAGTAGCGTTCAGGTTGTTGGCAATCAGCCCCAGCATTTT. Its protein product is CASSVQVVGNQPQHF. The complete variable domain, with remaining parts taken from reference TRBV19 and TRBJ1-5, reads DGGITQSPKYLFRKEGQNVTLSCEQNLNHDAMYWYRQDPGQGLRLIYYSQIVNDFQKGDIAEGYSVSREKKESFPLTVTSAQKNPTAFYLCASSVQVVGNQPQHFGDGTRLSIL.

J is TRBJ1-1 and V is TRBV11-3, with a weak D call TRBD1 (5 bases). V gave up 5 bases and J gave up 4 bases, with 11 bases separating them. The CDR3 extends over 13 amino acids. The germline CDR1 and CDR2 sequences are SGHNT and YENEEA. Here the CDR3 reads CASSQGFSTEAFF. The CDR3 nucleotides read TGTGCCAGCAGCCAGGGTTTCTCCACTGAAGCTTTCTTT.

The chain recombines TRBV5-1 with TRBJ2-2; D gene uncertain. There are 13 residues in the CDR3. Germline assignment: CDR1 SGHRS and CDR2 YFSETQ. V was clipped by 0 bases and J by 8 bases, with 8 bases between them. CDR3 residues: CASSLGPEGELFF. Written as DNA, the CDR3 is TGCGCCAGCAGCTTGGGACCGGAGGGGGAGCTGTTTTTT.

This chain connects TRBV4-1 to TRBJ2-3; D remains ambiguous. The germline V gene has CDR1 MGHRA and CDR2 YSYEKL. The CDR3 consists of 13 residues. The V and J ends lost 9 bases and 1 base respectively, with 11 bases between them. The CDR3 DNA is TGCGCCAGTTGTAAGCTGGGCACAGATACGCAGTATTTT. It specifies CASCKLGTDTQYF.

The genes are TRBV11-2 and TRBJ2-7; TRBD2 aligns across 9 bases. The germline V gene has CDR1 SGHAT and CDR2 FQNNGV. V trimming: 2 bases; J trimming: 2 bases; junction bases outside the gene matches: 1. The CDR3 is made up of 14 amino acids. The CDR3: CASSLLAGPYEQYF. The CDR3 DNA sequence: TGTGCCAGCAGCTTACTAGCGGGGCCCTACGAGCAGTACTTC.

CDR3 in amino acids: CASSLDSGRFREQYF. CDR3 in DNA: TGTGCCAGCAGCTTAGATAGCGGGAGGTTTCGCGAGCAGTACTTC. This chain joins TRBV11-2 and TRBJ2-7; TRBD2 matches at 10 bases. The germline gives CDR1 SGHAT, CDR2 FQNNGV. The CDR3 length is 15 residues. The ends lost 0 bases at V and 6 bases at J; junction bases unmatched: 5.

The chain joins TRBV5-1 to TRBJ2-5, with 7 bases fitting TRBD1. The trim removed 2 bases at V and 3 bases at J, leaving 4 bases unmatched. Germline V gene sequence: CDR1 SGHRS, CDR2 YFSETQ. CDR3 length equals 14 residues. CDR3 residues: CASSLSTGKETQYF. CDR3 DNA sequence: TGCGCCAGCAGCTTATCGACAGGGAAAGAGACCCAGTACTTC.

The genes are TRBV7-9 and TRBJ2-7; 7 positions agree with TRBD2. The CDR3 has 18 residues. Per the germline V gene, CDR1 is SEHNR and CDR2 is FQNEAQ (reference sequence). V shed 0 bases, J shed 3 bases, and the junction held 14 bases outside the gene matches. Here the CDR3 reads CASSLALLGGSVNYEQYF. The CDR3 DNA is TGTGCCAGCAGCTTAGCGTTGCTAGGCGGGAGTGTAAACTACGAGCAGTACTTC.

This chain links TRBV19 with TRBJ2-1; 8 bases map to TRBD2. This CDR3 has 17 amino acids. CDR1 and CDR2 from the germline V gene are LNHDA and SQIVND (reference sequence). Trimming took 1 base from V and 4 from J; bases not matched to a gene: 9. CDR3: CASSIAGGANLYNEQFF. Here the CDR3 DNA reads TGTGCCAGTAGTATAGCCGGGGGGGCTAACTTATACAATGAGCAGTTCTTC. The entire variable domain, with the rest obtained from reference TRBV19 and TRBJ2-1, is as follows: DGGITQSPKYLFRKEGQNVTLSCEQNLNHDAMYWYRQDPGQGLRLIYYSQIVNDFQKGDIAEGYSVSREKKESFPLTVTSAQKNPTAFYLCASSIAGGANLYNEQFFGPGTRLTVL.

V is TRBV5-1 and J is TRBJ2-5; 9 bases map to TRBD1. Germline CDR1 SGHRS, CDR2 YFSETQ. The CDR3 sequence is 14 residues long. V was clipped by 4 bases and J by 5 bases; unmatched bases: 6. The CDR3, as DNA: TGCGCCAGCAGCCTGACAGGGGGTAGGGAGACCCAGTACTTC. This gives the protein CASSLTGGRETQYF.

The CDR3 DNA reads as TGTGCCAGCAGTGCCACAGGGGGAAATCAGCCCCAGCATTTT. Translated, it gives CASSATGGNQPQHF. This chain links TRBV28 with TRBJ1-5, with 8 bases aligning to TRBD1. J gave up 4 bases and V 5 bases, and 4 bases lay outside the gene matches. Germline V gene sequence: CDR1 MDHEN, CDR2 SYDVKM. The CDR3 runs to 14 residues. The whole variable domain, filled in from reference TRBV28 and TRBJ1-5, reads DVKVTQSSRYLVKRTGEKVFLECVQDMDHENMFWYRQDPGLGLRLIYFSYDVKMKEKGDIPEGYSVSREKKERFSLILESASTNQTSMYLCASSATGGNQPQHFGDGTRLSIL.

The V gene is TRBV2, the J gene TRBJ2-3; 8 nucleotides agree with TRBD2. V gave up 5 bases and J gave up 4 bases; unmatched junction bases: 11. The CDR3 extends over 16 amino acids. CDR1 and CDR2 from the germline V gene are SNHLY and FYNNEI. The CDR3 region is CASSSLAGGSADTQYF. The CDR3 DNA reads as TGTGCCAGCAGTAGTCTTGCGGGAGGCTCGGCAGATACGCAGTATTTT.